Shown below are 32 T cell receptor beta chains from a single sample sequenced in a study of Ad26.COV2.S vaccination and SARS-CoV-2 variants (dated by TCRdb to about 2021). Per the publication, the treatment or condition label means: roughly 19 received Ad26.COV2.S at low or high dose, single or two shots; a few received placebo; per-sample allocation not given. Repertoires of vaccine and placebo recipients were sequenced from samples taken on day 63 after the first injection. Preparation of the library involved the immunoSEQ multiplex PCR assay. In TCRdb, the immuneACCESS table is reduced to in-frame sequences with V and J assigned. These tables do not hold every clone; where another copy was compared, an unresolved V gene accounts for under half, and the others remain unexplained. A total of roughly 250,000 clones appear in this sample, about 83% of them only once. The biggest ten clones account for roughly 3% of the sample.

The source material was peripheral blood, sampled in a trial of Ad26.COV2.S vaccine versus placebo. The source is a person aged 18-65 years who received the Ad26.COV2.S COVID-19 vaccine or a placebo.

This chain connects TRBV6-6 to TRBJ2-1; D is perhaps TRBD2 (6 bases). There are 12 residues in the CDR3. V shed 2 bases and J shed 7 bases, with 6 bases lying between them. Per germline, CDR1 MNHNY and CDR2 SVGAGI (reference sequence). The DNA for the CDR3 is TGTGCCAGCAGTTACGGAGGGAATGAGCAGTTCTTC. This codes for CASSYGGNEQFF.

The V gene is TRBV24-1, the J gene TRBJ2-1, with unresolved D. The V gene lost 5 bases and the J gene lost 5 bases, with 3 bases spanning the gap. Germline V lookup: CDR1 KGHDR, CDR2 SFDVKD. The CDR3 has 11 residues. The CDR3: CATSGNNEQFF. In DNA, the CDR3 is TGTGCCACCAGTGGAAACAATGAGCAGTTCTTC.

This clone was counted only a few times. This rearrangement joins TRBV7-2 to TRBJ1-5, with D unclear. CDR1 SGHTA and CDR2 FQGNSA come from the germline V gene. The CDR3 loop spans 13 amino acids. The V gene lost 2 bases and the J gene lost 5 bases, with 7 bases spanning the gap. The DNA of the CDR3 is TGTGCCAGCAGCTTAAGCAATGATCAGCCCCAGCATTTT. Translated, it gives CASSLSNDQPQHF.

The chain joins TRBV6-2 or TRBV6-3 to TRBJ1-5; 9 bases are shared with TRBD1. The J segment lost 7 bases and the V segment lost 4 bases, leaving 8 bases of the junction unmatched. The CDR3 runs 15 residues. Germline lookup yields CDR1 MNHEY and CDR2 SVGEGT. CDR3 amino acids: CASSSQGAFWQPQHF. CDR3 bases: TGTGCCAGCAGTTCACAGGGGGCGTTCTGGCAGCCCCAGCATTTT.

The chain recombines TRBV3-1 (or the pseudogene TRBV3-2) with TRBJ1-3; no clear D gene. Trimming removed 8 bases from V and 0 bases from J, with 8 bases in between. The germline CDR1 and CDR2 sequences are LGHDT and YNNKEL (reference sequence). This CDR3 is 13 amino acids long. The CDR3 bases are TGTGCCAGCTCGGGAAACTCTGGAAACACCATATATTTT. Protein sequence: CASSGNSGNTIYF.

This clone was observed at least ten times. This sequence joins TRBV6-2 or TRBV6-3 and TRBJ1-6; 10 nucleotides align to TRBD1. This CDR3 comprises 18 residues. The V gene's germline CDR1 is MNHEY and CDR2 SVGEGT. V lost 2 bases and J lost 7; bases outside the gene matches: 11. Written as DNA, the CDR3 is TGTGCCAGCAGTTACGGTGGGACAGGGGTAGGAAGAAATTCACCCCTCCACTTT. It yields the protein CASSYGGTGVGRNSPLHF.

V gene TRBV19 combines with J gene TRBJ1-6, with D possibly being TRBD1 (6 bases). Trimming pared 2 bases from V and 9 bases from J, leaving 11 bases between. Germline CDR1 is LNHDA and CDR2 is SQIVND (reference sequence). The CDR3 is made up of 14 amino acids. This CDR3 is CASSIQGIISPLHF. For the CDR3, the DNA is TGTGCCAGTAGTATACAGGGGATTATTTCACCCCTCCACTTT. Combining the CDR3 with reference TRBV19 and TRBJ1-6 gives the whole variable domain DGGITQSPKYLFRKEGQNVTLSCEQNLNHDAMYWYRQDPGQGLRLIYYSQIVNDFQKGDIAEGYSVSREKKESFPLTVTSAQKNPTAFYLCASSIQGIISPLHFGNGTRLTVT.

V is TRBV21-1 and J is TRBJ2-1; TRBD2, the table's D call, was not compared with the DNA. TRBV21-1 corresponds to a pseudogene. The CDR3 length is 15 residues. CDR3 sequence reads: CASSLRGAGDNEQFF. For the CDR3, the DNA is TGTGCCAGCAGCCTGCGGGGAGCGGGAGACAATGAGCAGTTCTTC.

The chain employs TRBV25-1 and TRBJ1-1; D not resolved. Trimming removed 5 bases from V and 4 bases from J, with 11 bases in between. The CDR3 loop spans 13 amino acids. Germline V gives CDR1 MGHDK, CDR2 SYGVNS. CDR3 in DNA: TGTGCCAGCAGTTACAGCCTCGGCACTGAAGCTTTCTTT. It encodes CASSYSLGTEAFF.

The chain uses TRBV11-1 and TRBJ2-2; perhaps D is TRBD1 or TRBD2 (7 bases each). The V and J ends lost 3 bases and 3 bases respectively, with 14 bases between them. The CDR3 consists of 16 residues. Germline V gene sequence: CDR1 SGHAT, CDR2 FQDESV (reference sequence). CDR3 coding DNA: TGTGCCAGCAGCTTTGTGGGAGGGGGCTACACCGGGGAGCTGTTTTTT. It specifies CASSFVGGGYTGELFF.

The chain carries TRBV3-1 (or the pseudogene TRBV3-2) and TRBJ2-2; D gene ambiguous. Trimming removed 1 base from V and 1 base from J, with 7 bases in between. This CDR3 has 15 amino acids. Per the germline V gene, CDR1 is LGHDT and CDR2 is YNNKEL (reference sequence). CDR3 coding DNA: TGTGCCAGCAGCCAAGTCACATTGAACACCGGGGAGCTGTTTTTT. It yields the protein CASSQVTLNTGELFF.

This clone was seen once. The chain employs TRBV11-2 and TRBJ1-4, with a possible D match to TRBD1 (5 bases). The CDR3 extends over 17 amino acids. Germline V gene data show CDR1 as SGHAT and CDR2 as FQNNGV. The ends were cut back, 0 bases at V and 8 bases at J, with 19 bases in the middle. CDR3 sequence (DNA): TGTGCCAGCAGCTTAGATCTGGGGCGCCGAGGGGACGAAAAACTGTTTTTT. It encodes CASSLDLGRRGDEKLFF.

A single count supports this clone. This chain connects TRBV19 to TRBJ2-3, with D possibly matching TRBD2 (6 bases). Germline CDR1 LNHDA, CDR2 SQIVND (reference sequence). CDR3 length: 16 residues. Trimming stripped 5 bases from V and 1 base from J, with 16 bases between. Here the CDR3 reads CASSSWGDGRTDTQYF. The CDR3 nucleotides read TGTGCCAGTAGTTCCTGGGGGGACGGACGCACAGATACGCAGTATTTT.

V and J are TRBV9 and TRBJ2-7; TRBD1 matches at 9 bases. The germline V gene encodes CDR1 SGDLS and CDR2 YYNGEE. V lost 4 bases, J lost 4 bases, and 9 bases stayed unmatched. The CDR3 consists of 15 residues. The CDR3 nucleotides read TGTGCCAGCAGCAGACCCGGGACAGGGCCATACGAGCAGTACGTC. Protein sequence: CASSRPGTGPYEQYV.

This chain links TRBV15 with TRBJ2-2, with 9 nucleotides matching TRBD2. The CDR3 has 16 amino acids. Germline values: CDR1 LNHNV, CDR2 YYDKDF (reference sequence). The V and J ends lost 3 bases and 6 bases, in that order; junction bases with no gene match: 8. The CDR3 protein is CATSSLRGRAAGELFF. As DNA, the CDR3 is TGTGCCACCAGCAGTCTACGCGGGAGGGCGGCCGGGGAGCTGTTTTTT.

The J gene is TRBJ2-5, the V gene TRBV7-9; D not resolved. Germline values: CDR1 SEHNR, CDR2 FQNEAQ (reference sequence). The V end lost 5 bases, the J end lost 3 bases, and 19 bases lay between the germline ends. CDR3 length: 16 amino acids. CDR3 residues: CASSLGAEELEETQYF. CDR3 DNA sequence: TGTGCCAGCAGCCTAGGAGCTGAGGAGCTGGAAGAGACCCAGTACTTC.

The rearrangement joins TRBV2 to TRBJ1-5; no clear D gene. V dropped 2 bases and J dropped 0 bases, with 5 bases sitting between them. The CDR3 has 14 amino acids. CDR1 is SNHLY, CDR2 FYNNEI, per germline. The CDR3 coding sequence is TGTGCCAGCAGTGAACGGCTTAGCAATCAGCCCCAGCATTTT. Its translation: CASSERLSNQPQHF.

This clone was counted a single time. The chain combines TRBV11-2 with TRBJ2-7; D unclear. Germline loops: CDR1 SGHAT, CDR2 FQNNGV. CDR3 length: 13 residues. Trimming shortened V by 2 bases and J by 3 bases, and 8 bases separated the two germline ends. The CDR3 DNA reads as TGTGCCAGCAGCTTAATACCCGACTACGAGCAGTACTTC. It translates to CASSLIPDYEQYF.

The chain is built from TRBV3-1 (or the pseudogene TRBV3-2) and TRBJ2-5; D gene ambiguous. CDR1 is LGHDT and CDR2 is YNNKEL in the germline V gene (reference sequence). Trimming removed 1 base at V and 4 bases at J, with 4 bases between. The CDR3 spans 12 residues. CDR3 in DNA: TGTGCCAGCAGCCAAGTGTCAGAGACCCAGTACTTC. This codes for CASSQVSETQYF.

The chain has TRBV5-8 and TRBJ1-2; perhaps TRBD1 as D (5 bases). Germline V gene lookup returns CDR1 SGHTS and CDR2 YDEGEE. CDR3 length: 16 residues. Trimming removed 5 bases at V and 2 bases at J, with 19 bases between. The CDR3 region has the DNA TGTGCCAGCAGTCGAGATCAACTGGGACTGAACTATGGCTACACCTTC. Translated, it gives CASSRDQLGLNYGYTF.

V usage is TRBV7-2 and J usage is TRBJ2-3, with 9 bases aligning to TRBD2. After removal of 0 bases from V and 4 bases from J, the junction contained 14 bases not matched to a gene. This CDR3 is 19 amino acids long. CDR1 and CDR2 (germline): SGHTA, FQGNSA. DNA for the CDR3: TGTGCCAGCAGCTTAGCGGTTAGCGGGAGCTCAGTTAAAGCAGATACGCAGTATTTT. Residues: CASSLAVSGSSVKADTQYF.

CDR3 nucleotides: TGCGCCAGCAGCCAACCGGGACAGGGGGCGCCCGGGGAGCTGTTTTTT. As protein: CASSQPGQGAPGELFF. The chain recombines TRBV4-3 with TRBJ2-2, with 12 nucleotides matching TRBD1. The trim removed 2 bases at V and 6 bases at J, leaving 4 bases unmatched. The CDR3 runs 16 residues. Germline CDR1 LGHNA, CDR2 YSLEER.

The gene calls are TRBV6-1 and TRBJ2-7; 10 bases match TRBD1. Germline V CDR1 and CDR2: MNHNS, SASEGT. The V segment lost 3 bases and the J segment 5 bases; nucleotides outside the gene matches: 13. The CDR3 length is 17 residues. The CDR3 region has the DNA TGTGCCAGCAGTGACGCTACCGGGACAGGGGTGCTTGACGAGCAGTACTTC. Amino acids: CASSDATGTGVLDEQYF.

The chain carries TRBV7-8 and TRBJ1-5; tentative D call: TRBD1 (5 bases). The CDR3 consists of 14 residues. The V end lost 0 bases, the J end lost 7 bases, and 10 bases lay between the germline ends. From germline, CDR1 is SGHVS and CDR2 FQNEAQ. CDR3 loop: CASSLALGDQPQHF. The CDR3 DNA reads TGTGCCAGCAGCTTAGCGCTCGGGGACCAGCCCCAGCATTTT.

The chain links TRBV4-2 to TRBJ2-3; D ambiguous. Germline CDR1 is LGHNA and CDR2 is YNFKEQ. V was shortened by 0 bases and J by 3 bases, with 19 bases between the two germline ends. The CDR3 has 18 residues. The CDR3 spells CASSQDPDMLERTDTQYF. In nucleotides, the CDR3 is TGTGCCAGCAGCCAAGACCCCGACATGCTTGAGCGAACAGATACGCAGTATTTT.

The chain is built from TRBV7-8 and TRBJ1-1; no firm D call. The CDR3 totals 15 residues. The germline V gene encodes CDR1 SGHVS and CDR2 FQNEAQ. Between the trimmed V and J ends, which lost 5 bases and 4 bases, there was a span of 17 bases. CDR3 coding DNA: TGTGCCAGCAGCCCCGCGGGGTATACGGGCACTGAAGCTTTCTTT. The encoded protein is CASSPAGYTGTEAFF.

This chain uses TRBV5-8 with TRBJ2-5; D gene uncertain. The germline V and J ends were trimmed by 7 bases and 4 bases, with 8 bases remaining between them. This CDR3 is built from 11 residues. Germline V gene data show CDR1 as SGHTS and CDR2 as YDEGEE. The DNA for the CDR3 is TGTGCCAGCCGGTTCTTAGAGACCCAGTACTTC. Translation: CASRFLETQYF. Variable domain in full (rest from reference TRBV5-8 and TRBJ2-5): EAGVTQSPTHLIKTRGQQATLRCSPISGHTSVYWYQQALGLGLQFLLWYDEGEERNRGNFPPRFSGRQFPNYSSELNVNALELEDSALYLCASRFLETQYFGPGTRLLVL.

A note on this clone: A read error may explain this, as a much larger clone is one base away. Other DNA sequences in this sample translate to the same CDR3. V is TRBV19 and J is TRBJ2-2; 7 bases line up with TRBD1. V shed 3 bases and J 8 bases; nucleotides not matched to a gene: 6. Germline V CDR1 and CDR2: LNHDA, SQIVND (reference sequence). The CDR3 has 14 amino acids. The CDR3 coding sequence is TGTGCCAGTAGTATTGACAGGGCAGGTGGGGAGCTGTTTTTT. Translating gives CASSIDRAGGELFF.

V usage is TRBV12-5 and J usage is TRBJ2-1; D perhaps matches TRBD2 (5 bases). The CDR3 totals 19 residues. Germline CDR1 is LGHNT and CDR2 is FRNRAP. The ends were cut back, 0 bases at V and 6 bases at J, with 24 bases in the middle. CDR3 DNA sequence: TGTGCTAGTGGTTTGGTACACGCCTTAACGGGAAGAAGCCTCAATGAGCAGTTCTTC. This encodes CASGLVHALTGRSLNEQFF. Combining the CDR3 with reference TRBV12-5 and TRBJ2-1 gives the whole variable domain DARVTQTPRHKVTEMGQEVTMRCQPILGHNTVFWYRQTMMQGLELLAYFRNRAPLDDSGMPKDRFSAEMPDATLATLKIQPSEPRDSAVYFCASGLVHALTGRSLNEQFFGPGTRLTVL.

The gene calls are TRBV4-1 and TRBJ2-1; 10 bases are a match to TRBD2. Germline loops: CDR1 MGHRA, CDR2 YSYEKL. J lost 6 bases, V lost 4 bases, and 27 bases had no gene match. The CDR3 has 22 residues. The CDR3 nucleotides read TGCGCCAGCAGCCGTTTACCCGGGACAGGCCCCTTGCTAGCGGGAGATTTCAATGAGCAGTTCTTC. It codes for CASSRLPGTGPLLAGDFNEQFF.

In this sample, this clone turned up once. This chain links TRBV19 with TRBJ2-3; D is ambiguous. The V gene's germline CDR1 is LNHDA and CDR2 SQIVND (reference sequence). V dropped 4 bases and J dropped 1 base, with 3 bases sitting between them. The CDR3 contains 12 residues. For the CDR3, the DNA is TGTGCCAGTAGTAGGCGCACAGATACGCAGTATTTT. Its translation: CASSRRTDTQYF. Full variable domain (rest looked up from reference TRBV19 and TRBJ2-3): DGGITQSPKYLFRKEGQNVTLSCEQNLNHDAMYWYRQDPGQGLRLIYYSQIVNDFQKGDIAEGYSVSREKKESFPLTVTSAQKNPTAFYLCASSRRTDTQYFGPGTRLTVL.

The chain uses TRBV4-1 and TRBJ2-7, with 12 bases matching TRBD2. The CDR3 covers 20 residues. The germline V gene has CDR1 MGHRA and CDR2 YSYEKL. CDR3 coding DNA: TGCCCCCGCCGCCCCCGGGGGGTTCCGGCTAGCGGGGGGGTCCCCTGGGAGCAGTACTTC. Its translation: CPRRPRGVPASGGVPWEQYF.